This T cell receptor (beta chain) was sequenced for a study of T-cell memory formation after mild COVID-19. Study-level information: Each donor largely had its own TCR clusters.

This clonotype was counted between two and nine times. TCRdb re-analysed the 5' RACE reads in MiXCR, keeping a single row per CDR3 protein. Here the sample spans about 390,000 distinct CDR3 sequences, roughly 21% being singletons. The specimen was PBMCs or a T cell subset sorted from them (not recorded which). The sequence derives from an adult woman who had mild COVID-19 (a few samples of this study predate the infection). Cell type and time point are not known.

The CDR3 spells CASSSGRAIVYEQYF. The CDR3 DNA is TGTGCCAGCAGTTCAGGACGTGCCATTGTGTACGAGCAGTACTTC. The V and J genes are TRBV27 and TRBJ2-7; D not certain. Trimming left V 4 bases short and J 4 bases short, with 17 bases between. Per the germline V gene, CDR1 is MNHEY and CDR2 is SMNVEV (reference sequence). CDR3 size: 15 residues.